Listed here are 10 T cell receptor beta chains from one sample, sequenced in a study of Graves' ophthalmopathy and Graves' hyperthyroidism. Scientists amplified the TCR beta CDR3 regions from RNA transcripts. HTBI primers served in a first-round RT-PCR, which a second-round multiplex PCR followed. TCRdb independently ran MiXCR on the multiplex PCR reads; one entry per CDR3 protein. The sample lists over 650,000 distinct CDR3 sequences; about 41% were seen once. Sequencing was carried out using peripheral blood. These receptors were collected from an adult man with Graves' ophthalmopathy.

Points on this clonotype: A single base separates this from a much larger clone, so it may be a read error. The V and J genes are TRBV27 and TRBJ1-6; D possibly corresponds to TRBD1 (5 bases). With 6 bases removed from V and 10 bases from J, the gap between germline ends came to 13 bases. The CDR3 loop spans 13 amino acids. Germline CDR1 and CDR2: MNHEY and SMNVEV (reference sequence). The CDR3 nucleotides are TGTGCCAGCAGGTCGGCAGGGTTATCACCCCTCCACTTT. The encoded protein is CASRSAGLSPLHF.

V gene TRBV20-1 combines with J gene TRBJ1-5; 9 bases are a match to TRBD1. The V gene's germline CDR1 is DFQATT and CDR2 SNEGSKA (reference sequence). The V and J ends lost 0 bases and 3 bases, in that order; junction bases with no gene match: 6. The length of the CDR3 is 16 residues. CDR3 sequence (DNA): TGCAGTGCTAGAGACCCGGGACAGGGAGACAATCAGCCCCAGCATTTT. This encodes CSARDPGQGDNQPQHF.

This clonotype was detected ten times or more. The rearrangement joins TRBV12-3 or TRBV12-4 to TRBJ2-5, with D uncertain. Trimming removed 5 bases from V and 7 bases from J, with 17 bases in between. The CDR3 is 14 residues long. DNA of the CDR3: TGTGCCAGCAGTCCAGACGGTGAGGTCGGGACCCAGTACTTC. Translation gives CASSPDGEVGTQYF.

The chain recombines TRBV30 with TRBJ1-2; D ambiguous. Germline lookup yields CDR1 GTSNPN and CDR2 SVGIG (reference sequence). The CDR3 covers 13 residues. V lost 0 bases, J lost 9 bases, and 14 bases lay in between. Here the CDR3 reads CAWSVGRAWSYTF. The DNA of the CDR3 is TGTGCCTGGAGTGTAGGGCGGGCTTGGAGCTACACCTTC.

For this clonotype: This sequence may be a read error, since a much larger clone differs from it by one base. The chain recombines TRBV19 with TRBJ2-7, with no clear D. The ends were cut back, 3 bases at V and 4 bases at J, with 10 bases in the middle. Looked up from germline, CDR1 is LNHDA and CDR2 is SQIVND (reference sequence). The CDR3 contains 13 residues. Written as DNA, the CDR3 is TGTGCCAGTAGTATCGACCAAGCGTACGAGCAGTACTTC. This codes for CASSIDQAYEQYF.

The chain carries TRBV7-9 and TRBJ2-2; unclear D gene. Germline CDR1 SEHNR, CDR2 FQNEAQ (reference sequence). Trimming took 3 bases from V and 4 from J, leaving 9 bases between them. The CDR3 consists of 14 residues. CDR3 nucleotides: TGTGCCAGCAGCTTCCCCGTGGGCACCGGGGAGCTGTTTTTT. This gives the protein CASSFPVGTGELFF.

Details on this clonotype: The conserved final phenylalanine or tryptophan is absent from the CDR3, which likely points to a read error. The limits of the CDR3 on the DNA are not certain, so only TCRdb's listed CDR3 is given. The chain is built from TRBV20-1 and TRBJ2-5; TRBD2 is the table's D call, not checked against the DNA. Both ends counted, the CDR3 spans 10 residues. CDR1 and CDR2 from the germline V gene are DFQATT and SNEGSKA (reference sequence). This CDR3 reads CSARASGGDY.

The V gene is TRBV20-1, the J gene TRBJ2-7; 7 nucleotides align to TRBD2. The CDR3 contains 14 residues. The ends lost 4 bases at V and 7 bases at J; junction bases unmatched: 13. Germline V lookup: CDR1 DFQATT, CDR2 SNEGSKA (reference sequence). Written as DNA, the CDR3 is TGCAGTGCTATTTCAGTGGGAGGGCCGGAAGAGCAGTACTTC. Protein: CSAISVGGPEEQYF.

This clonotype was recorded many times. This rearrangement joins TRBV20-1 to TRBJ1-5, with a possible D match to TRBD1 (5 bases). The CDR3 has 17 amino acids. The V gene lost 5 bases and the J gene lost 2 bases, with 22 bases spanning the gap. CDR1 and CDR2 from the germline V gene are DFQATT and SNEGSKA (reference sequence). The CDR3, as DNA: TGCAGTGCTGTCAGCTTACTTAGACAGCAGGGCAATCAGCCCCAGCATTTT. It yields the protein CSAVSLLRQQGNQPQHF.

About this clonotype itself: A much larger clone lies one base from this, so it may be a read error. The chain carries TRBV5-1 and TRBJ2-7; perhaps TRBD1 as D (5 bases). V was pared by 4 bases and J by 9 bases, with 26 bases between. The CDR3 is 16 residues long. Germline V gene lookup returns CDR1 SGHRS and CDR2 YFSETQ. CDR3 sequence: CASSDETVRFLDGQYF. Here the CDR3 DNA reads TGCGCCAGCAGCGACGAGACAGTAAGATTCCTGGACGGGCAGTACTTC.